Each of the 7 T cell receptor beta chains below was sequenced from the same sample in a study of blood T cells in healthy people across ages. Through a sample-barcoded 5' primer and a J-beta primer mix, a second PCR was run for roughly 6 to 12 cycles. Using its own MiXCR run on the 5' RACE reads, TCRdb lists one record per CDR3 protein. The sample records about 970,000 distinct CDR3 sequences, about 53% being singletons. Sequencing was performed on blood. The receptors originated from a woman aged 60-75 years in good health.

This clonotype was counted a single time. A much bigger clone sits one base away, suggesting this may be a read error. V gene TRBV7-3 combines with J gene TRBJ1-1; D ambiguous. The CDR3 is 15 amino acids. Germline loops: CDR1 SGHTA, CDR2 FQGTGA. The V end was cut by 8 bases, the J end by 8 bases, with 24 bases between. CDR3 residues: CASRTSEIGNNEAFF. As DNA, the CDR3 is TGTGCCAGCCGAACCAGTGAGATAGGTAATAACGAAGCTTTCTTT.

Note on this clonotype: This sequence may be a read error, since a much larger clone differs from it by one base. The gene calls are TRBV11-2 and TRBJ2-5; D not certain. Germline V gene sequence: CDR1 SGHAT, CDR2 FQNNGV. The length of the CDR3 is 13 residues. This chain's CDR3 is CASSRRGQETLYF. The DNA of the CDR3 is TGTGCCAGCAGCCGAAGAGGCCAAGAGACCCTGTACTTC. Variable domain in full (rest from reference TRBV11-2 and TRBJ2-5): EAGVAQSPRYKIIEKRQSVAFWCNPISGHATLYWYQQILGQGPKLLIQFQNNGVVDDSQLPKDRFSAERLKGVDSTLKIQPAKLEDSAVYLCASSRRGQETLYFGPGTRLLVL.

The rearrangement joins TRBV18 to TRBJ2-3; 7 bases fit TRBD2. This CDR3 comprises 15 residues. With 7 bases clipped from V and 4 bases from J, the junction kept 11 bases outside the gene matches. Germline V gene sequence: CDR1 KGHSH, CDR2 LQKENI. DNA for the CDR3: TGTGCCAGCTTAAGGACTAGGGCCTCCCCAGATACGCAGTATTTT. Amino acids: CASLRTRASPDTQYF.

The table lists this clonotype with a few counts. The rearrangement joins TRBV7-8 to TRBJ2-7; D call uncertain. CDR1 and CDR2 from the germline V gene are SGHVS and FQNEAQ. CDR3 size: 14 residues. Trimming cost V 6 bases and J 6 bases, with 18 bases left between them. CDR3 residues: CASSQDPERSEQYF. CDR3 bases: TGTGCCAGCAGTCAGGACCCGGAGAGATCCGAGCAGTACTTC.

This clonotype was seen a handful of times. The rearrangement uses TRBV6-2 or TRBV6-3 and TRBJ2-5; unclear D gene. Germline V gives CDR1 MNHEY, CDR2 SVGEGT. The CDR3 is 12 amino acids. With 2 bases removed from V and 7 bases from J, the gap between germline ends came to 8 bases. For the CDR3, the DNA is TGTGCCAGCAGTTACCCCCGGTGGACCCAGTACTTC. This codes for CASSYPRWTQYF.

The genes are TRBV29-1 and TRBJ2-7, with no clear D. The CDR3 covers 13 residues. Germline V gene lookup returns CDR1 SQVTM and CDR2 ANQGSEA. V was shortened by 4 bases and J by 3 bases, with 13 bases between the two germline ends. CDR3 protein: CSVGDVDHYEQYF. CDR3 DNA: TGCAGCGTTGGCGACGTGGACCACTACGAGCAGTACTTC.

There are many counts of this clonotype. The chain has TRBV12-3 or TRBV12-4 and TRBJ2-3; tentative D call: TRBD1 (6 bases). V gave up 5 bases and J gave up 1 base, with 7 bases separating them. The CDR3 spans 13 residues. The CDR3 reads CASSRQGTDTQYF. In nucleotides, the CDR3 is TGTGCCAGCAGTCGACAGGGCACAGATACGCAGTATTTT.